This TCR beta chain was captured in a study of T cell responses to AZD1222 COVID-19 vaccine (dated by TCRdb to the early 2020s). General notes on the study: AZD1222 recipients given second doses at about 4 weeks or at about 12 weeks were pooled, since spike-specific TCR depth and breadth were not found to differ between the two schedules. TCR sequencing covered some 240 trial participants: some 210 given two doses of AZD1222 and approximately 25 given two doses of MenACWY control vaccine. Trial participants were enrolled into age subgroups of 18-55, 56-69 and 70-plus years, which contained about 150, 27 and 61 TCR-sequenced participants, respectively.

In this sample, this clone turned up many times. Its target antigen remains unknown. No much larger clone exists at a distance of one base, and base qualities are not known. The CDR3 covers 17 residues, taking in both the cysteine and the phenylalanine. The DNA shown is the 51-base CDR3, in frame from base 1. The CDR3 regions of human TCRbeta chains were analyzed by immunosequencing. From the authors' description of their analysis: Repertoire TCRs were checked for matches against a reference library of SARS-CoV-2-specific TCRs that had been generated using the MIRA antigen-specificity platform. Breadth meant the fraction of unique TCRs that were SARS-CoV-2-associated, whereas depth meant the fraction of total T cells that were SARS-CoV-2-associated. Using the MIRA data, each spike-specific TCR was assigned both to the spike region to which the TCR was reactive and to a CD4 or CD8 class. Log10-transformed breadth and depth values were compared by one-way ANOVA with Sidak's multiple comparisons tests. What TCRdb holds here is the immuneACCESS table cut down to in-frame rearrangements. Part of the clones is not present; checked against another copy, under half of the missing clones reflect an unresolved V gene, and the others are unexplained. That table furnishes V, J and clone size, whereas the DNA furnished D and trimming. The sample has about 120,000 clones on record, about 83% of them singletons. 9.5% to 15% of the sample belongs to the ten largest clones.

Reading the label with the study, this specimen's time point is: baseline before first vaccination. Samples from vaccinated people were obtained from the UK trials COV001 and COV002, which included a single-blind randomized controlled phase 2/3 trial of AZD1222 (ChAdOx1 nCoV-19) in healthy adults. Trial participant PBMC samples were collected at day 0 and day 28 after the second dose for TCRbeta chain sequencing. Summary of the overall study and its limitations: No day 14 peak-response samples were available, so repertoires were characterized only after the peak T cell response. Participants were mostly white British and included more females than males, and it was suggested by the authors that clonal diversity may have been underestimated. The 56-69-year group was small, and its depth increase did not reach significance, likely because of low power. Reportedly, close to half of the unique spike-specific TCRs recognized epitopes lying outside the regions that are mutated in the B.1.351 and B.1.1.7 variants. Vaccine-associated CD4 TCRs spanned the whole spike protein, with dominant responses in regions 160-218 and 743-854. After two AZD1222 doses, both the breadth and the depth of spike-specific TCRs were significantly higher than at day 0 and than in MenACWY recipients. Only five or six AZD1222 recipients were SARS-CoV-2 seropositive at baseline, limiting conclusions about previously exposed vaccinees.

This specimen was peripheral blood, taken on day 0 of AZD1222 vaccination. Rearrangement joined TRBV1 to TRBJ1-5; the table names TRBD1, a call not compared with the DNA. TRBV1 is a known pseudogene. The TCR originated in an adult in good health. The CDR3 corresponds to CTSSHPSTAYSNQPQHF. Read as DNA, the sequence is TGCACCAGCAGCCACCCCTCGACAGCGTATAGCAATCAGCCCCAGCATTTT.